Below, 29 T cell receptor beta chains from the same sample are listed, as sequenced in a study of early T cells in non-severe SARS-CoV-2 infection. TCRdb redid the calling of the 5' RACE reads with MiXCR, one entry per CDR3 protein. This table has approximately 85,000 distinct CDR3 sequences, 10% to 15% appearing once. The sequencing sample was made of whole blood. The receptors derive from an adult who was a healthcare worker with PCR-confirmed SARS-CoV-2 infection or an uninfected control (not recorded which).

This clonotype was seen a few times. The chain has TRBV7-9 and TRBJ2-2; D is uncertain. The germline gives CDR1 SEHNR, CDR2 FQNEAQ (reference sequence). The CDR3 has 16 residues. V lost 3 bases, J lost 0 bases, and 11 bases lay in between. This CDR3 is CASSFMTIANTGELFF. CDR3 DNA sequence: TGTGCCAGCAGCTTTATGACAATAGCGAACACCGGGGAGCTGTTTTTT.

The table lists this clonotype with a few counts. The chain links TRBV18 to TRBJ2-3; 7 positions agree with TRBD1. Germline V gene data show CDR1 as KGHSH and CDR2 as LQKENI. The CDR3 consists of 16 residues. V dropped 3 bases and J dropped 0; count of bases not matched to a gene: 6. Written as DNA, the CDR3 is TGTGCCAGCTCACCTCGGGACAGCATTAGCACAGATACGCAGTATTTT. It yields the protein CASSPRDSISTDTQYF.

The rearrangement uses TRBV5-1 and TRBJ2-2; TRBD1 or TRBD2 may be the D gene (5 bases each). The germline CDR1 and CDR2 sequences are SGHRS and YFSETQ. This CDR3 is 15 amino acids long. V was pared by 4 bases and J by 2 bases, with 12 bases between. Here the CDR3 reads CASSPLGVNTGELFF. The CDR3 bases are TGCGCCAGCAGCCCGCTGGGGGTAAACACCGGGGAGCTGTTTTTT.

The chain joins TRBV6-1 to TRBJ1-4; D is perhaps TRBD1 (6 bases). The germline CDR1 and CDR2 sequences are MNHNS and SASEGT. This CDR3 comprises 14 residues. Trimming stripped 6 bases from V and 10 bases from J, with 18 bases between. As DNA, the CDR3 is TGTGCCAGCAGGAAAACAGGGTCCCAGGGAAAACTGTTTTTT. Translating gives CASRKTGSQGKLFF.

The chain joins TRBV5-1 to TRBJ2-7, with D tentatively TRBD2 (5 bases). V lost 1 base and J 6 bases, leaving 8 bases between the germline ends. CDR3 length: 12 residues. The germline V gene encodes CDR1 SGHRS and CDR2 YFSETQ. CDR3 coding DNA: TGCGCCAGCAGCTTGCGCGGGCCCGAGCAGTACTTC. The encoded protein is CASSLRGPEQYF.

This clonotype was seen only a few times. The chain uses TRBV30 and TRBJ2-5; D is unclear. Looked up from germline, CDR1 is GTSNPN and CDR2 is SVGIG (reference sequence). Deletions cut 1 base from V and 5 bases from J, with 17 bases between. The CDR3 has 15 residues. The CDR3 DNA sequence: TGTGCCTGGAGTGGAAACACGGAACGTTGGGAGACCCAGTACTTC. Protein product: CAWSGNTERWETQYF. The whole variable domain, filled in from reference TRBV30 and TRBJ2-5, reads SQTIHQWPATLVQPVGSPLSLECTVEGTSNPNLYWYRQAAGRGLQLLFYSVGIGQISSEVPQNLSASRPQDRQFILSSKKLLLSDSGFYLCAWSGNTERWETQYFGPGTRLLVL.

This clonotype was seen a few times. The chain combines TRBV20-1 with TRBJ2-1; D perhaps matches TRBD2 (6 bases). The CDR3 extends over 15 amino acids. Trimming took off 6 bases at V and 4 bases at J, with 19 bases between the two ends. The germline gives CDR1 DFQATT, CDR2 SNEGSKA (reference sequence). The CDR3 here is CSARPGLSVYNEQFF. In DNA, the CDR3 is TGCAGTGCCCGACCGGGACTTTCTGTTTACAATGAGCAGTTCTTC.

This chain joins TRBV20-1 and TRBJ2-1, with D tentatively TRBD2 (6 bases). With 0 bases removed from V and 0 bases from J, the gap between germline ends came to 12 bases. This CDR3 spans 16 amino acids. Germline CDR1 is DFQATT and CDR2 is SNEGSKA (reference sequence). The CDR3 here is CSARDPGLFSYNEQFF. In DNA, the CDR3 is TGCAGTGCTAGAGATCCGGGACTCTTCTCCTACAATGAGCAGTTCTTC.

The V call is TRBV25-1, the J call TRBJ2-2; D is possibly TRBD1 (6 bases). The length of the CDR3 is 15 residues. Looked up from germline, CDR1 is MGHDK and CDR2 is SYGVNS. V lost 2 bases and J 5 bases, leaving 12 bases between the germline ends. The chain's CDR3 is CASSEGGLRTGELFF. CDR3 bases: TGTGCCAGCAGTGAAGGGGGCCTTAGGACCGGGGAGCTGTTTTTT.

In its sample, this clonotype was seen many times. The V and J genes are TRBV7-2 and TRBJ2-7; 8 bases fit TRBD2. In germline, CDR1 is SGHTA, CDR2 FQGNSA. Trimming took 5 bases from V and 2 from J; bases not matched to a gene: 5. This CDR3 contains 14 residues. The CDR3 nucleotides are TGTGCCAGCAGCCGTTCAGCGGGGGCCTACGAGCAGTACTTC. As protein: CASSRSAGAYEQYF. The complete variable domain, with remaining parts taken from reference TRBV7-2 and TRBJ2-7, reads GAGVSQSPSNKVTEKGKDVELRCDPISGHTALYWYRQSLGQGLEFLIYFQGNSAPDKSGLPSDRFSAERTGGSVSTLTIQRTQQEDSAVYLCASSRSAGAYEQYFGPGTRLTVT.

This clonotype was recorded many times. The J gene is TRBJ1-2, the V gene TRBV4-1, with TRBD1 as a possible D gene (5 bases). This CDR3 has 14 amino acids. Germline V gene sequence: CDR1 MGHRA, CDR2 YSYEKL. V was trimmed by 1 base and J by 6 bases, leaving 12 bases between them. The CDR3: CASSQVGGKDGYTF. In DNA, the CDR3 is TGCGCCAGCAGCCAAGTCGGGGGAAAGGATGGCTACACCTTC.

The CDR3 here is CASSPSTTYNEQFF. DNA for the CDR3: TGTGCCAGCAGCCCCTCGACTACCTACAATGAGCAGTTCTTC. This chain links TRBV7-9 with TRBJ2-1; the D gene is possibly TRBD2 (5 bases). The CDR3 loop spans 14 amino acids. The germline V and J ends were trimmed by 5 bases and 2 bases, with 10 bases remaining between them. CDR1 SEHNR and CDR2 FQNEAQ come from the germline V gene (reference sequence).

V usage is TRBV5-4 and J usage is TRBJ2-2; no clear D. The CDR3 extends over 15 amino acids. V was pared by 3 bases and J by 2 bases, with 11 bases between. Germline V lookup: CDR1 SGHNT, CDR2 YYREEE (reference sequence). This CDR3 reads CASSSRAGNTGELFF. In DNA, the CDR3 is TGTGCCAGCAGCTCTCGGGCAGGCAACACCGGGGAGCTGTTTTTT.

This clonotype was recorded many times. V gene TRBV20-1 combines with J gene TRBJ1-4; 10 bases match TRBD1. The CDR3 covers 13 residues. Germline V lookup: CDR1 DFQATT, CDR2 SNEGSKA (reference sequence). The junction had 3 bases not matched to a gene; V was cut back by 3 bases and J by 8 bases. This CDR3 is CSASTDRGEKLFF. CDR3 nucleotide sequence: TGCAGTGCTAGCACGGACAGGGGGGAAAAACTGTTTTTT.

In this sample, this clonotype turned up many times. V and J are TRBV9 and TRBJ2-5; 7 positions agree with TRBD2. Germline CDR1 and CDR2: SGDLS and YYNGEE. After removal of 2 bases from V and 5 bases from J, the junction contained 12 bases not matched to a gene. The CDR3 covers 16 residues. The CDR3 protein is CASSVGSGSLGETQYF. The CDR3 nucleotides are TGTGCCAGCAGCGTGGGTAGCGGGTCTCTTGGGGAGACCCAGTACTTC.

This clonotype was recorded many times. The chain uses TRBV30 and TRBJ1-1; weak D call: TRBD1 (5 bases). Germline loops: CDR1 GTSNPN, CDR2 SVGIG (reference sequence). The CDR3 contains 13 residues. V was clipped by 4 bases and J by 3 bases, with 12 bases between them. In DNA, the CDR3 is TGTGCCTGGACGGGGCCTTGGGACACTGAAGCTTTCTTT. It yields the protein CAWTGPWDTEAFF.

In this sample, this clonotype turned up a few times. This rearrangement joins TRBV19 to TRBJ1-1; 8 bases are a match to TRBD1. There are 14 residues in the CDR3. Per germline, CDR1 LNHDA and CDR2 SQIVND (reference sequence). The ends lost 3 bases at V and 2 bases at J; junction bases unmatched: 2. In DNA, the CDR3 is TGTGCCAGTAGTATTCAGGGGGCCAACACTGAAGCTTTCTTT. Amino acids: CASSIQGANTEAFF.

This clonotype was recorded a few times. This sequence joins TRBV6-2 or TRBV6-3 and TRBJ2-2; weak D call: TRBD1 (6 bases). Trimming removed 5 bases from V and 0 bases from J, with 10 bases in between. The V gene's germline CDR1 is MNHEY and CDR2 SVGEGT. The CDR3 covers 15 residues. DNA for the CDR3: TGTGCCAGCAGTCTCGACAGGACGAACACCGGGGAGCTGTTTTTT. Amino acid sequence: CASSLDRTNTGELFF.

This clonotype has ten or more counts. The gene calls are TRBV11-2 and TRBJ2-1, with D unresolved. Looked up from germline, CDR1 is SGHAT and CDR2 is FQNNGV. This CDR3 spans 14 amino acids. With 5 bases removed from V and 4 bases from J, the gap between germline ends came to 12 bases. CDR3 in DNA: TGTGCCAGCAGCCGACTGGGCGCATACAATGAGCAGTTCTTC. As protein: CASSRLGAYNEQFF.

The J gene is TRBJ1-1, the V gene TRBV20-1, with D tentatively TRBD1 (6 bases). This CDR3 is built from 15 residues. Looked up from germline, CDR1 is DFQATT and CDR2 is SNEGSKA (reference sequence). V gave up 6 bases and J gave up 11 bases, with 28 bases separating them. This CDR3 is CSAPEGQTGSFEAFF. CDR3 coding DNA: TGCAGTGCCCCGGAGGGTCAGACAGGATCATTTGAGGCTTTCTTT.

A note on this clonotype: A read error may explain this, as a much larger clone is one base away. The chain carries TRBV20-1 and TRBJ2-1; TRBD2 agrees at 12 bases. This CDR3 is 18 amino acids long. V was clipped by 5 bases and J by 0 bases; unmatched bases: 11. Germline CDR1 reads DFQATT; CDR2 reads SNEGSKA (reference sequence). The CDR3 loop is CSASAGLAGPSSYNEQFF. The DNA of the CDR3 is TGCAGTGCTTCAGCGGGACTAGCGGGTCCGAGCTCCTACAATGAGCAGTTCTTC.

This clonotype was picked up a small number of times. The V and J genes are TRBV4-2 and TRBJ2-2; 8 nucleotides match TRBD2. Unmatched junction bases numbered 8, after V lost 2 bases and J lost 6 bases. Per the germline V gene, CDR1 is LGHNA and CDR2 is YNFKEQ. The CDR3 is 16 residues long. CDR3 in amino acids: CASSQSAGEAAGELFF. CDR3 in DNA: TGTGCCAGCAGCCAATCAGCGGGAGAGGCGGCCGGGGAGCTGTTTTTT.

This clonotype was counted between two and nine times. The gene calls are TRBV7-9 and TRBJ2-7, with D uncertain. Germline lookup yields CDR1 SEHNR and CDR2 FQNEAQ (reference sequence). The CDR3 sequence is 12 residues long. Trimming cost V 0 bases and J 5 bases, with 5 bases left between them. The CDR3 DNA sequence: TGTGCCAGCAGCTTAGCGCAGGACGAGCAGTACTTC. This gives the protein CASSLAQDEQYF.

This clonotype was observed a few times. This chain links TRBV7-8 with TRBJ2-7; D is unresolved. The CDR3 contains 16 residues. Between the trimmed V and J ends, which lost 2 bases and 0 bases, there was a span of 14 bases. Germline V gives CDR1 SGHVS, CDR2 FQNEAQ. For the CDR3, the DNA is TGTGCCAGCAGCTTAACCTCCATGATGAGCTCCTACGAGCAGTACTTC. This translates into CASSLTSMMSSYEQYF.

The V and J genes are TRBV11-2 and TRBJ2-1; 7 positions match TRBD2. V shed 0 bases and J 5 bases; nucleotides not matched to a gene: 4. The germline V gene has CDR1 SGHAT and CDR2 FQNNGV. The CDR3 runs to 15 residues. The CDR3 sequence is CASSLELASNNEQFF. CDR3 nucleotides: TGTGCCAGCAGCTTAGAACTAGCGAGCAACAATGAGCAGTTCTTC. Full variable domain (missing parts from reference TRBV11-2 and TRBJ2-1): EAGVAQSPRYKIIEKRQSVAFWCNPISGHATLYWYQQILGQGPKLLIQFQNNGVVDDSQLPKDRFSAERLKGVDSTLKIQPAKLEDSAVYLCASSLELASNNEQFFGPGTRLTVL.

The chain has TRBV2 and TRBJ1-5; D is unclear. The germline gives CDR1 SNHLY, CDR2 FYNNEI. The CDR3 length is 15 residues. V was shortened by 2 bases and J by 3 bases, with 11 bases between the two germline ends. In nucleotides, the CDR3 is TGTGCCAGCAGTGAAAGGCCAGCAGACAATCAGCCCCAGCATTTT. The encoded protein is CASSERPADNQPQHF.

This clonotype showed up many times. The genes are TRBV20-1 and TRBJ2-7, with D tentatively TRBD1 (5 bases). CDR3 length: 13 residues. V was cut by 3 bases and J by 3 bases, with 12 bases left in between. Germline V CDR1 and CDR2: DFQATT, SNEGSKA (reference sequence). This chain's CDR3 is CSARGRALYEQYF. For the CDR3, the DNA is TGCAGTGCTAGGGGCAGGGCTCTCTACGAGCAGTACTTC.

This clonotype was detected once. The chain combines TRBV5-6 with TRBJ2-7; 7 positions agree with TRBD2. The CDR3 length is 13 residues. Trimming cost V 2 bases and J 4 bases; bases outside gene matches: 3. The V gene's germline CDR1 is SGHDT and CDR2 YYEEEE. CDR3 protein: CASSLNGRYEQYF. Here the CDR3 DNA reads TGTGCCAGCAGCTTAAACGGGAGGTACGAGCAGTACTTC.

There are many counts of this clonotype. This chain joins TRBV7-6 and TRBJ1-1; TRBD1 aligns across 7 bases. Looked up from germline, CDR1 is SGHVS and CDR2 is FNYEAQ. Trimming removed 4 bases from V and 0 bases from J; junction bases left unmatched: 8. This CDR3 has 16 amino acids. In DNA, the CDR3 is TGTGCCAGCAGCTCTCGGGACAGCCGCATGAACACTGAAGCTTTCTTT. As protein: CASSSRDSRMNTEAFF.